The entry that follows covers one T cell receptor beta chain sequence. The data derive from a study of shared clonotypes between healthy human individuals. The data were produced by immunoSEQ multiplex PCR, yet TCRdb's version contains in-frame clones alone and is incomplete. This sample has under 1,100,000 clones, with around 78% found just once. Sequencing used memory CD4+ T cells from PBMCs. The subset is: CD45RA-negative fraction. This clonotype was obtained from a man younger than 35 in good health. Some clones in this sample may be carry-over from other donors' samples.

The DNA of the CDR3 is TGTGCCAGCAGCGAAGCCGGGACTAGTGCGAAGCGGGCCGGGGAGCTGTTTTTT. Encoded protein: CASSEAGTSAKRAGELFF. This chain links TRBV11-1 with TRBJ2-2, with TRBD2 matching 8 bases. There are 18 residues in the CDR3. Germline-derived CDR1 and CDR2 are SGHAT and FQDESV (reference sequence). V dropped 5 bases and J dropped 6; count of bases not matched to a gene: 17.